The 15 T cell receptor beta chains below all came from one sample that was sequenced in a study of cytomegalovirus exposure and HLA in healthy donors. 60 Vbeta and 13 Jbeta primers were used in PCR. This table comes from immunoSEQ multiplex PCR, and its TCRdb copy is limited to in-frame clones, with some not included. Here the sample spans some 250,000 clones, around 80% being singletons. Sequenced material: PBMCs. These receptors came from a woman in her forties in good health and CMV-seropositive.

In its sample, this clone was seen a few times. The chain links TRBV27 to TRBJ1-2; no definite D call. Germline assignment: CDR1 MNHEY and CDR2 SMNVEV (reference sequence). The germline V and J ends were trimmed by 7 bases and 4 bases, with 25 bases remaining between them. The CDR3 spans 17 residues. The CDR3 nucleotides read TGTGCCAGCACCACATCCTTTGGGAGCGGTGTAATCTATGGCTACACCTTC. It translates to CASTTSFGSGVIYGYTF.

The V call is TRBV23-1, the J call TRBJ1-1, with 10 bases lining up with TRBD1. TRBV23-1 is known as an ORF, though its function is uncertain. This CDR3 region has 13 residues. Unmatched junction bases numbered 4, after V lost 6 bases and J lost 6 bases. The CDR3 sequence is CASSDRGRAEAFF. In DNA form, the CDR3 reads TGCGCCAGCAGCGACAGGGGGCGAGCTGAAGCTTTCTTT.

The chain combines TRBV5-6 with TRBJ2-2, with TRBD1 matching 9 bases. CDR3 length equals 15 residues. Looked up from germline, CDR1 is SGHDT and CDR2 is YYEEEE. V gave up 2 bases and J gave up 7 bases; unmatched junction bases: 6. The CDR3 here is CASSFDRGSGGELFF. CDR3 nucleotide sequence: TGTGCCAGCAGCTTTGACAGGGGGTCAGGCGGGGAGCTGTTTTTT.

The chain couples TRBV19 to TRBJ1-5; D unresolved. Per germline, CDR1 LNHDA and CDR2 SQIVND (reference sequence). V gave up 7 bases and J gave up 2 bases, with 15 bases separating them. The CDR3 is made up of 15 amino acids. The DNA of the CDR3 is TGTGCCAGTAATTCGGTGGTGGGAGGCAATCAGCCCCAGCATTTT. Translation: CASNSVVGGNQPQHF.

The chain employs TRBV6-5 and TRBJ1-5; 9 bases are shared with TRBD1. Trimming cost V 5 bases and J 2 bases; bases outside gene matches: 4. The CDR3 is made up of 15 amino acids. Germline CDR1 is MNHEY and CDR2 is SVGAGI. The CDR3 sequence: CASSGQGLGNQPQHF. The CDR3 DNA is TGTGCCAGCAGTGGACAGGGGCTGGGCAATCAGCCCCAGCATTTT.

As for this clone: Other DNA sequences in the same sample also yield this CDR3. The rearrangement joins TRBV6-5 to TRBJ2-7; tentative D call: TRBD2 (5 bases). Trimming cost V 4 bases and J 7 bases, with 8 bases left between them. Germline V gene data show CDR1 as MNHEY and CDR2 as SVGAGI. CDR3 length equals 11 residues. The DNA for the CDR3 is TGTGCCAGCAGTTCGCGAGGGGAGCAGTACTTC. Translated, it gives CASSSRGEQYF.

V gene TRBV12-5 combines with J gene TRBJ2-3; tentatively, D is TRBD1 (6 bases). Germline V gene lookup returns CDR1 LGHNT and CDR2 FRNRAP. The CDR3 contains 14 residues. Trimming cost V 5 bases and J 2 bases, with 11 bases left between them. The CDR3 here is CASGKQGTTDTQYF. The DNA for the CDR3 is TGTGCTAGTGGTAAACAGGGTACCACAGATACGCAGTATTTT.

The chain is built from TRBV7-3 and TRBJ2-1; 9 bases agree with TRBD2. Per germline, CDR1 SGHTA and CDR2 FQGTGA. The trim removed 7 bases at V and 5 bases at J, leaving 6 bases unmatched. The CDR3 runs 14 residues. This CDR3 is CASKTSGTNNEQFF. The CDR3 region has the DNA TGTGCCAGCAAGACTAGCGGAACTAACAATGAGCAGTTCTTC. The variable domain in full, with the rest retrieved from reference TRBV7-3 and TRBJ2-1, is GAGVSQTPSNKVTEKGKYVELRCDPISGHTALYWYRQSLGQGPEFLIYFQGTGAADDSGLPNDRFFAVRPEGSVSTLKIQRTERGDSAVYLCASKTSGTNNEQFFGPGTRLTVL.

V is TRBV19 and J is TRBJ1-1, with 8 nucleotides matching TRBD1. The CDR3 sequence is 13 residues long. Losses at the gene ends were 6 bases for V and 5 bases for J; bases not matched to a gene: 5. The germline V gene has CDR1 LNHDA and CDR2 SQIVND (reference sequence). CDR3 coding DNA: TGTGCCAGTAGGTTACAGGGGGTTACTGAAGCTTTCTTT. It codes for CASRLQGVTEAFF.

For this clone: The sample has other DNA sequences that encode this CDR3 too. The rearrangement links TRBV5-4 to TRBJ2-3; the D gene is possibly TRBD2 (5 bases). Trimming left V 4 bases short and J 1 base short, with 7 bases between. Germline V gene lookup returns CDR1 SGHNT and CDR2 YYREEE (reference sequence). CDR3 length: 13 amino acids. CDR3 sequence reads: CASSLARTDTQYF. CDR3 DNA: TGTGCCAGCAGCCTAGCACGCACAGATACGCAGTATTTT.

The chain has TRBV4-3 and TRBJ1-4; tentatively, D is TRBD1 (6 bases). V dropped 4 bases and J dropped 5 bases, with 14 bases sitting between them. CDR3 length: 15 amino acids. Germline-derived CDR1 and CDR2 are LGHNA and YSLEER. CDR3 protein: CASSPQTGFNEKLFF. The CDR3 coding sequence is TGCGCCAGCAGCCCTCAGACAGGATTCAATGAAAAACTGTTTTTT.

The V call is TRBV5-1, the J call TRBJ1-1; no firm D call. The CDR3 has 15 residues. The germline V and J ends were trimmed by 1 base and 4 bases, with 14 bases remaining between them. Germline V CDR1 and CDR2: SGHRS, YFSETQ. The CDR3 bases are TGCGCCAGCAGCTTGTATGGAATAGAGGGCACTGAAGCTTTCTTT. It encodes CASSLYGIEGTEAFF.

The V call is TRBV7-9, the J call TRBJ1-1, with 8 bases aligning to TRBD1. Germline values: CDR1 SEHNR, CDR2 FQNEAQ (reference sequence). This CDR3 has 15 residues. V lost 6 bases, J lost 1 base, and 7 bases stayed unmatched. In nucleotides, the CDR3 is TGTGCCAGCAGTCGCAGGGGGCTCGAGAACACTGAAGCTTTCTTT. It specifies CASSRRGLENTEAFF.

The chain employs TRBV30 and TRBJ1-1; D call uncertain. V was cut by 2 bases and J by 2 bases, with 6 bases left in between. The CDR3 length is 12 residues. Germline V gives CDR1 GTSNPN, CDR2 SVGIG (reference sequence). CDR3 loop: CAWSRENTEAFF. The DNA of the CDR3 is TGTGCCTGGAGTCGGGAAAACACTGAAGCTTTCTTT.

Points on this clone: At one end, the junction sequence differs from germline, possibly due to a read error. Other DNA sequences in the sample encode the same CDR3. J is TRBJ2-7 and V is TRBV7-9; possibly TRBD1 for D (6 bases). CDR1 SEHNR and CDR2 FQNEAQ come from the germline V gene (reference sequence). The CDR3 is 12 residues long. CDR3 sequence reads: CSSSLDSYEQYF. Written as DNA, the CDR3 is TGTTCCAGCAGCCTGGACAGCTACGAGCAGTACTTC.